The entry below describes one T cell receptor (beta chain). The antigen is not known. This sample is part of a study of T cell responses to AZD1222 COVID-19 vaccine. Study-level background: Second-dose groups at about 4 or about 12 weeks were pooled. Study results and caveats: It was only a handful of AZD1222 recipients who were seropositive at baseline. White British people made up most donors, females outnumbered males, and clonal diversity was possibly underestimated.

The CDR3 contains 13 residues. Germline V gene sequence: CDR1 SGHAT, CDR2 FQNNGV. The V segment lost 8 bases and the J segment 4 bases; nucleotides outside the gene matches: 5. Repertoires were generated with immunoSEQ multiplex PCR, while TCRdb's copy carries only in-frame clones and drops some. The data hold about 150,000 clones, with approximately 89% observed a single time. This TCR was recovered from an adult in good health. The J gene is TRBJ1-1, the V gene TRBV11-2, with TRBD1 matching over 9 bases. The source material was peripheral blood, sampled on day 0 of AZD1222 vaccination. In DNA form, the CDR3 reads TGTGCCAGCCGACAGGGACAGGGCACTGAAGCTTTCTTT. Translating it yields CASRQGQGTEAFF.